This TCR beta chain emerged from a study of control samples from healthy donors and cancer patients. The CDR3 has 14 residues. CDR1 and CDR2 (germline): MNHEY, SMNVEV (reference sequence). Between the trimmed V and J ends, which lost 3 bases and 4 bases, there was a span of 12 bases. Here immunoSEQ multiplex PCR was the method, and the copy in TCRdb shows in-frame clones only, minus some. The data contain roughly 70,000 clones, 84% of them seen just once; the ten biggest clones take up roughly 28%. The chain couples TRBV27 to TRBJ1-2; weak D call: TRBD1 (6 bases). The material sequenced was blood. This sequence was found in a man aged 50-59 years in good health. The CDR3 bases are TGTGCCAGCAGTTTGGGGGGCCGGGGCTATGGCTACACCTTC. Residues: CASSLGGRGYGYTF.